The TCR beta chain described here comes from a study of blood T cell repertoires in COVID-19 (dated by TCRdb to 2018 to 2021). As for the study more broadly: Samples covering the acute and convalescent phases of COVID-19 were provided by collaborators in the United States, Italy and Spain. The material from the prospective study consisted of cDNA or gDNA derived from T cells, B-cell-depleted T cells, or PBMCs. Where available, HLA class I and class II types were taken from metadata supplied by the sample provider and were not determined by assay-based typing. Nearly every sample came with metadata listing a de-identified subject ID, COVID-19 status, age in years and sex. A freely available public database, intended as a resource for researchers studying the immune response to SARS-CoV-2, is where the repertoires were released. Deeply sampled blood TCRbeta repertoires from subjects exposed to, actively infected with, or recovered from COVID-19 were included in the dataset. Samples were obtained from the ongoing ImmuneRACE study (first 160 participants) and from 1,000 to 1,500 subjects provided by 6 global collaborators. General findings and caveats noted by the study authors: The amount of clinical and demographic metadata varied by source and participant and was provided uncurated.

Samples from volunteer blood donors who had recovered from COVID-19 were contributed by a second Seattle source. Each collaborating institution followed its own protocols to collect whole blood in K2EDTA tubes. Collaborator samples were shipped for TCRbeta analysis as frozen whole blood, isolated PBMCs, or DNA extracted from either sample type. This clone was detected many times. No cognate antigen has been identified for it. The input lacks base qualities; no much larger clone sits a single base away. The immunoSEQ Assay, a bias-controlled multiplex PCR, was used to amplify TCRbeta CDR3 regions from genomic DNA. From the authors' description of their analysis: The number of nucleated cells in each sample was estimated by amplification of reference gene primers within the assay. To quantify the absolute abundance of each unique TCRbeta CDR3 rearrangement, sequence reads were collapsed and filtered. For each sample, productive Simpson clonality was calculated as the square root of Simpson's diversity index across productive rearrangements. The table comes from immuneACCESS by way of TCRdb, which keeps in-frame sequences with V and J called. Part of the clones is missing from these tables; in studies checked, under half for an unresolved V gene and the rest for unknown reasons. The V and J calls and clone size come from that table; D and trimming were worked out from the DNA. The sample table contains about 260,000 clones; only one count was recorded for around 87% of them. The leading ten clones occupy about 2% of the sample.

Clipping removes 3 bases from V and 8 bases from J, with 7 as the unmatched junction base count. The CDR3 starts with the cysteine, ends with the phenylalanine, and has 14 residues. Only CDR3 DNA remains: 42 bases, in frame from the first base. Sequences SGHRS (CDR1) and YFSETQ (CDR2) are obtained from the germline V gene. Recombination joined TRBV5-1 with TRBJ1-2, with 10 junctional bases fitting TRBD1. This receptor was obtained from a woman aged 45-65 years who had recovered from COVID-19. The sample taken for sequencing was peripheral blood. The CDR3 reads as follows: CASSWGQGSGGYTF. The nucleotide sequence reads as follows: TGCGCCAGCAGCTGGGGACAGGGGTCGGGAGGCTACACCTTC.